Shown below are 29 T cell receptor beta chains from a single sample sequenced in a study of PD-L1 blockade in urothelial cancer. Measured with immunoSEQ multiplex PCR; TCRdb has only the in-frame clones, and not every one. The sample shows 30,000 to 40,000 clones, 84% of them seen only once. The specimen comprised PBMCs, sampled around atezolizumab (anti-PD-L1) treatment. These receptors were obtained from a man aged 60 to 75 with urothelial cancer.

The chain uses TRBV13 and TRBJ2-3; 10 positions match TRBD1. CDR3 length: 19 residues. The germline V gene has CDR1 PRHDT and CDR2 FYEKMQ (reference sequence). V was clipped by 5 bases and J by 1 base; unmatched bases: 15. CDR3 sequence reads: CASSPPGTGVDLRTDTQYF. The CDR3 DNA follows: TGTGCCAGCAGCCCCCCCGGGACAGGGGTCGACCTCCGCACAGATACGCAGTATTTT.

The V call is TRBV6-5, the J call TRBJ2-7, with 13 bases aligning to TRBD2. Per the germline V gene, CDR1 is MNHEY and CDR2 is SVGAGI. CDR3 length equals 16 residues. V lost 4 bases, J lost 7 bases, and 10 bases stayed unmatched. CDR3 coding DNA: TGTGCCAGCAGTTCTATCACTAGCGGGAGGGCCGGGGAGCAGTACTTC. Translation: CASSSITSGRAGEQYF.

The rearrangement joins TRBV10-2 to TRBJ2-5, with 8 bases matching TRBD2. Germline CDR1 WSHSY, CDR2 SAAADI. The CDR3 has 16 amino acids. J gave up 5 bases and V 5 bases, and 13 bases lay outside the gene matches. CDR3: CASSPTGTRRAETQYF. The CDR3 region has the DNA TGCGCCAGCAGTCCTACCGGGACTAGAAGGGCGGAGACCCAGTACTTC.

The chain uses TRBV6-5 and TRBJ1-5; no firm D call. CDR3 length: 13 residues. V was clipped by 2 bases and J by 2 bases, with 4 bases between them. Germline-derived CDR1 and CDR2 are MNHEY and SVGAGI. CDR3 region: CASSYPGNQPQHF. The CDR3 DNA follows: TGTGCCAGCAGTTACCCTGGCAATCAGCCCCAGCATTTT.

The CDR3, as DNA: TGTGCCAGCAGCTCGAGAATTCAGGGGTTGGATACGCAGTATTTT. The encoded protein is CASSSRIQGLDTQYF. The J gene is TRBJ2-3, the V gene TRBV7-2; perhaps TRBD1 as D (6 bases). The CDR3 loop spans 15 amino acids. Trimming removed 4 bases from V and 6 bases from J, with 17 bases in between. Looked up from germline, CDR1 is SGHTA and CDR2 is FQGNSA.

The genes are TRBV7-2 and TRBJ1-1; D is unclear. Trimming took 6 bases from V and 6 from J, leaving 11 bases between them. CDR1 is SGHTA and CDR2 is FQGNSA in the germline V gene. The CDR3 runs 12 residues. Here the CDR3 DNA reads TGTGCCAGCAGAGTAAGAGGCGCTGAAGCTTTCTTT. Translated: CASRVRGAEAFF. Supplemented by reference TRBV7-2 and TRBJ1-1, the full variable domain reads GAGVSQSPSNKVTEKGKDVELRCDPISGHTALYWYRQSLGQGLEFLIYFQGNSAPDKSGLPSDRFSAERTGGSVSTLTIQRTQQEDSAVYLCASRVRGAEAFFGQGTRLTVV.

The rearrangement joins TRBV4-1 to TRBJ2-7, with a tentative D call TRBD1 (5 bases). Germline CDR1 is MGHRA and CDR2 is YSYEKL. The CDR3 runs 15 residues. V was pared by 2 bases and J by 0 bases, with 11 bases between. CDR3 amino acids: CASSQRGSSSYEQYF. The CDR3 DNA reads as TGCGCCAGCAGCCAAAGGGGCAGTAGCTCCTACGAGCAGTACTTC.

The V and J genes are TRBV6-5 and TRBJ1-5, with 10 bases matching TRBD1. Germline CDR1 MNHEY, CDR2 SVGAGI. The CDR3 extends over 13 amino acids. J was trimmed by 13 bases and V by 6 bases; bases with no gene match: 9. The CDR3 sequence is CASSRDRDRGQHF. As DNA, the CDR3 is TGTGCCAGCAGCAGAGACCGGGACAGGGGTCAGCATTTT.

The chain has TRBV6-5 and TRBJ1-2; D ambiguous. V lost 6 bases, J lost 8 bases, and 16 bases lay in between. Germline assignment: CDR1 MNHEY and CDR2 SVGAGI. The CDR3 sequence is 13 residues long. The CDR3 spells CASSPLTGNGYTF. The CDR3, as DNA: TGTGCCAGCAGCCCCCTGACCGGGAACGGCTACACCTTC.

The chain links TRBV6-5 to TRBJ2-7; weak D call: TRBD1 (5 bases). CDR3 size: 15 residues. V lost 5 bases to trimming and J lost 2 bases, with 16 bases between them. CDR1 is MNHEY, CDR2 SVGAGI, per germline. CDR3 nucleotide sequence: TGTGCCAGCAGTCTCGGCAGGGAAGAAACCTACGAGCAGTACTTC. Residues: CASSLGREETYEQYF.

This clone was recorded a few times. This chain joins TRBV7-8 and TRBJ1-4, with D unclear. The V gene's germline CDR1 is SGHVS and CDR2 FQNEAQ. The CDR3 is 14 amino acids. V lost 6 bases to trimming and J lost 7 bases, with 15 bases between them. CDR3 nucleotide sequence: TGTGCCAGCAGTCCGATCCGGGGAGCTGAAAAACTGTTTTTT. It specifies CASSPIRGAEKLFF.

The rearrangement links TRBV27 to TRBJ1-5; D might be TRBD1 (5 bases). The germline V gene encodes CDR1 MNHEY and CDR2 SMNVEV (reference sequence). The CDR3 is 15 residues long. V gave up 6 bases and J gave up 6 bases, with 18 bases separating them. The CDR3 reads CASSRDFQRTQPQHF. The CDR3 nucleotides read TGTGCCAGCAGCAGGGACTTTCAACGGACTCAGCCCCAGCATTTT.

The chain joins TRBV30 to TRBJ1-3; possible D gene TRBD1, 5 bases. Germline CDR1 reads GTSNPN; CDR2 reads SVGIG (reference sequence). The CDR3 totals 14 residues. V lost 3 bases and J lost 2, with 11 bases in between. In DNA form, the CDR3 reads TGTGCCTGGAGCGCCGGGACTCCTGGAAACACCATATATTTT. It codes for CAWSAGTPGNTIYF.

V and J are TRBV6-1 and TRBJ2-3; 7 bases agree with TRBD1. There are 16 residues in the CDR3. J lost 4 bases, V lost 3 bases, and 10 bases had no gene match. Germline CDR1 is MNHNS and CDR2 is SASEGT. In nucleotides, the CDR3 is TGTGCCAGCAGTGACGTTACAGGGGCGCGGGCAGATACGCAGTATTTT. Translated: CASSDVTGARADTQYF.

This chain joins TRBV5-1 and TRBJ2-7; 9 nucleotides agree with TRBD1. There are 13 residues in the CDR3. Germline CDR1 reads SGHRS; CDR2 reads YFSETQ. V shed 3 bases, J shed 3 bases, and the junction held 1 base outside the gene matches. CDR3 nucleotide sequence: TGCGCCAGCAGCTGGACAGGGGACTACGAGCAGTACTTC. Translation: CASSWTGDYEQYF.

The CDR3 protein is CASSYRGTSGTDTQYF. The CDR3 DNA reads TGTGCCAGCAGTTACAGGGGGACTAGCGGCACAGATACGCAGTATTTT. The J gene is TRBJ2-3, the V gene TRBV6-6; 10 bases match TRBD2. Per germline, CDR1 MNHNY and CDR2 SVGAGI (reference sequence). This CDR3 has 16 amino acids. V shed 2 bases, J shed 1 base, and the junction held 3 bases outside the gene matches.

The chain links TRBV7-9 to TRBJ2-3; TRBD2 matches 8 bases. The V gene's germline CDR1 is SEHNR and CDR2 FQNEAQ (reference sequence). This CDR3 region has 16 residues. V lost 7 bases, J lost 5 bases, and 14 bases stayed unmatched. The CDR3 is CASTKGGGGRIDTQYF. In nucleotides, the CDR3 is TGTGCCAGCACCAAAGGTGGGGGCGGGAGGATAGATACGCAGTATTTT.

The chain recombines TRBV4-1 with TRBJ2-7; weak D call: TRBD2 (5 bases). In germline, CDR1 is MGHRA, CDR2 YSYEKL. This CDR3 comprises 15 residues. V was shortened by 0 bases and J by 1 base, with 10 bases between the two germline ends. CDR3 nucleotide sequence: TGCGCCAGCAGCCAAGAACCGGGGTCGTCCTACGAGCAGTACTTC. As protein: CASSQEPGSSYEQYF.

The chain has TRBV18 and TRBJ1-5; D may be TRBD1 (6 bases). V lost 2 bases and J lost 1, with 15 bases in between. The CDR3 is 17 amino acids. CDR1 KGHSH and CDR2 LQKENI come from the germline V gene. DNA for the CDR3: TGTGCCAGCTCACCAACGGGTCAGGGGACGAGCAATCAGCCCCAGCATTTT. It is translated as CASSPTGQGTSNQPQHF.

The J gene is TRBJ2-7, the V gene TRBV9, with 9 bases that match TRBD1. CDR1 is SGDLS, CDR2 YYNGEE, per germline. Trimming took 0 bases from V and 4 from J; bases not matched to a gene: 8. The CDR3 is 16 amino acids. The CDR3 here is CASSVATGTGTYEQYF. The DNA of the CDR3 is TGTGCCAGCAGCGTAGCTACGGGGACAGGGACGTACGAGCAGTACTTC.

The J gene is TRBJ2-1, the V gene TRBV18, with no clear D. Trimming took 2 bases from V and 0 from J, leaving 5 bases between them. CDR1 and CDR2 from the germline V gene are KGHSH and LQKENI. CDR3 length: 14 amino acids. The CDR3 loop is CASSPELSYNEQFF. CDR3 sequence (DNA): TGTGCCAGCTCACCAGAACTCTCCTACAATGAGCAGTTCTTC.

The chain uses TRBV6-6 and TRBJ1-1, with D maybe TRBD1 (6 bases). The CDR3 extends over 12 amino acids. Germline values: CDR1 MNHNY, CDR2 SVGAGI (reference sequence). Trimming left V 8 bases short and J 4 bases short, with 11 bases between. The CDR3 sequence is CASRQGSTEAFF. CDR3 DNA: TGTGCCAGCCGTCAGGGGAGCACTGAAGCTTTCTTT.

DNA for the CDR3: TGTGCCAGCAGTTTTGGGACAGGGGGCCGCTACTCTGAAGCTTTCTTT. Translated: CASSFGTGGRYSEAFF. The chain employs TRBV27 and TRBJ1-1; TRBD1 aligns across 12 bases. This CDR3 has 16 amino acids. V shed 3 bases and J 6 bases; nucleotides not matched to a gene: 8. CDR1 and CDR2 from the germline V gene are MNHEY and SMNVEV (reference sequence).

V is TRBV5-5 and J is TRBJ2-5, with 7 bases identical to TRBD2. Looked up from germline, CDR1 is SGHKS and CDR2 is YYEKEE (reference sequence). CDR3 size: 12 residues. V lost 2 bases and J lost 5; bases outside the gene matches: 0. The chain's CDR3 is CASSLLAETQYF. The DNA of the CDR3 is TGTGCCAGCAGCTTACTAGCGGAGACCCAGTACTTC.

The genes are TRBV12-5 and TRBJ1-3; D is perhaps TRBD1 (6 bases). Trimming removed 6 bases from V and 0 bases from J, with 15 bases in between. Germline V gene lookup returns CDR1 LGHNT and CDR2 FRNRAP. This CDR3 spans 16 amino acids. The CDR3 loop is CASGLGQPGSGNTIYF. The CDR3 DNA follows: TGTGCTAGTGGCCTAGGACAGCCCGGCTCTGGAAACACCATATATTTT. Supplemented by reference TRBV12-5 and TRBJ1-3, the full variable domain reads DARVTQTPRHKVTEMGQEVTMRCQPILGHNTVFWYRQTMMQGLELLAYFRNRAPLDDSGMPKDRFSAEMPDATLATLKIQPSEPRDSAVYFCASGLGQPGSGNTIYFGEGSWLTVV.

This clone was counted between two and nine times. This chain joins TRBV6-6 and TRBJ1-5, with TRBD1 matching over 10 bases. Trimming took 5 bases from V and 7 from J; bases not matched to a gene: 8. The germline V gene encodes CDR1 MNHNY and CDR2 SVGAGI (reference sequence). This CDR3 comprises 15 residues. The CDR3 DNA reads TGTGCCAGCAGTACGGGAGGGACAGGGGACCAGCCCCAGCATTTT. Translated: CASSTGGTGDQPQHF.

The gene calls are TRBV10-1 and TRBJ2-1; 11 nucleotides match TRBD2. CDR1 and CDR2 from the germline V gene are WNHNN and SYGVQD (reference sequence). This CDR3 comprises 13 residues. Trimming at V came to 5 bases and at J to 6 bases, leaving 0 bases not matched to a gene. The CDR3, as DNA: TGCGCCAGCAGTCTAGCGGGAGGCAATGAGCAGTTCTTC. This encodes CASSLAGGNEQFF.

Points on this clone: Other DNA sequences in this sample translate to the same CDR3. J is TRBJ1-2 and V is TRBV2, with TRBD1 matching over 12 bases. The germline V gene has CDR1 SNHLY and CDR2 FYNNEI. The CDR3 has 17 residues. J was trimmed by 8 bases and V by 8 bases; bases with no gene match: 18. The CDR3 DNA sequence: TGTGCCAGCTCAACCCTAACCGGGACAGGGGGCTCCGAGGGCTACACCTTC. Amino acid sequence: CASSTLTGTGGSEGYTF.

V usage is TRBV2 and J usage is TRBJ2-3; 7 nucleotides agree with TRBD2. The ends lost 4 bases at V and 2 bases at J; junction bases unmatched: 6. The germline V gene encodes CDR1 SNHLY and CDR2 FYNNEI. The CDR3 loop spans 15 amino acids. CDR3: CASSVSGRYTDTQYF. The CDR3, as DNA: TGTGCCAGCAGTGTTAGCGGGCGTTACACAGATACGCAGTATTTT.